This TCR beta chain was captured in a study of CD8+ T cells in alopecia areata. Regarding treatment: oral pan-JAK inhibitor, 5-10 mg twice daily. The CDR3 is 13 amino acids. The germline CDR1 and CDR2 sequences are SEHNR and FQNEAQ (reference sequence). V was cut by 5 bases and J by 3 bases, with 11 bases left in between. As the sequencing template, cDNA was produced by extracting RNA and reverse transcribing it. Profiled with immunoSEQ multiplex PCR; TCRdb holds only in-frame clones, not every one. The table includes around 100,000 clones, 50% to 60% detected once. This TCR was recovered from a human donor with alopecia areata. The chain links TRBV7-9 to TRBJ2-7, with D possibly matching TRBD2 (6 bases). The sequencing used CD8+ T cells sorted from blood, collected between weeks 55 and 65, from a patient treated with tofacitinib. The CDR3 DNA reads as TGTGCCAGCAGCCCAGGAGGGGTCTACGAGCAGTACTTC. Protein sequence: CASSPGGVYEQYF.